This entry lists 14 T cell receptor beta chains sequenced from one sample in a study of blood T cell repertoires in COVID-19. Here immunoSEQ multiplex PCR was the method, and the copy in TCRdb shows in-frame clones only, minus some. The table lists 200,000 to 250,000 clones, 80% to 85% of them singletons. Material for sequencing was peripheral blood. These receptors were taken from a woman in her 70s with COVID-19, enrolled during active disease.

The rearrangement uses TRBV5-1 and TRBJ1-2, with a possible D match to TRBD1 (6 bases). The germline V gene encodes CDR1 SGHRS and CDR2 YFSETQ. The CDR3 is made up of 15 amino acids. Trimming shortened V by 0 bases and J by 8 bases, and 17 bases separated the two germline ends. The CDR3 DNA reads as TGCGCCAGCAGCTTGGGGCCAGGGGAGCTGAACGGCTACACCTTC. This sequence encodes CASSLGPGELNGYTF. The whole variable domain, remainder taken from reference TRBV5-1 and TRBJ1-2, is KAGVTQTPRYLIKTRGQQVTLSCSPISGHRSVSWYQQTPGQGLQFLFEYFSETQRNKGNFPGRFSGRQFSNSRSEMNVSTLELGDSALYLCASSLGPGELNGYTFGSGTRLTVV.

V is TRBV5-8 and J is TRBJ1-6; possibly TRBD1 for D (6 bases). Trimming cost V 2 bases and J 15 bases, with 15 bases left between them. Germline assignment: CDR1 SGHTS and CDR2 YDEGEE. CDR3 length equals 13 residues. The CDR3 DNA sequence: TGTGCCAGCAGCTTTCGGGGGGCTGTTCTCCTCCACTTT. Its protein product is CASSFRGAVLLHF.

The chain combines TRBV20-1 with TRBJ1-4, with TRBD1 identical over 8 bases. Trimming took 3 bases from V and 7 from J; bases not matched to a gene: 10. The CDR3 sequence is 15 residues long. Germline V gene sequence: CDR1 DFQATT, CDR2 SNEGSKA (reference sequence). CDR3 bases: TGCAGTGCTAGTGATACCCAGGGGGCAGGTGAAAAACTGTTTTTT. Its protein is CSASDTQGAGEKLFF.

V is TRBV5-1 and J is TRBJ1-5, with D perhaps TRBD1 (6 bases). The CDR3 is made up of 16 amino acids. V lost 0 bases and J lost 1, with 11 bases in between. Germline CDR1 and CDR2: SGHRS and YFSETQ. This CDR3 is CASSLEGGESNQPQHF. CDR3 sequence (DNA): TGCGCCAGCAGCTTGGAAGGGGGGGAAAGCAATCAGCCCCAGCATTTT.

The gene calls are TRBV3-1 (or the pseudogene TRBV3-2) and TRBJ2-7; TRBD1 might be the D (5 bases). The germline V and J ends were trimmed by 1 base and 2 bases, with 15 bases remaining between them. Germline CDR1 LGHDT, CDR2 YNNKEL (reference sequence). This CDR3 region has 16 residues. The CDR3 sequence: CASSQGFQGVTYEQYF. CDR3 nucleotides: TGTGCCAGCAGCCAAGGTTTTCAGGGTGTCACCTACGAGCAGTACTTC.

This clone was detected only a few times. The chain carries TRBV5-1 and TRBJ2-3, with D uncertain. This CDR3 spans 14 amino acids. The germline V and J ends were trimmed by 6 bases and 3 bases, with 14 bases remaining between them. Germline V gene sequence: CDR1 SGHRS, CDR2 YFSETQ. The CDR3 sequence: CASTSGRVTDTQYF. In DNA, the CDR3 is TGCGCCAGCACCTCGGGTCGGGTGACAGATACGCAGTATTTT. Variable domain in full (rest from reference TRBV5-1 and TRBJ2-3): KAGVTQTPRYLIKTRGQQVTLSCSPISGHRSVSWYQQTPGQGLQFLFEYFSETQRNKGNFPGRFSGRQFSNSRSEMNVSTLELGDSALYLCASTSGRVTDTQYFGPGTRLTVL.

The V gene is TRBV5-1, the J gene TRBJ2-7; TRBD2 agrees at 10 bases. CDR3 size: 16 residues. The germline V gene encodes CDR1 SGHRS and CDR2 YFSETQ. V shed 4 bases and J 4 bases; nucleotides not matched to a gene: 11. The CDR3 loop is CASSRGLAAEGYEQYF. CDR3 nucleotide sequence: TGCGCCAGCAGCCGAGGACTAGCGGCCGAAGGGTACGAGCAGTACTTC.

The V call is TRBV29-1, the J call TRBJ2-7, with 8 bases that match TRBD1. The CDR3 totals 11 residues. Germline-derived CDR1 and CDR2 are SQVTM and ANQGSEA. J was trimmed by 12 bases and V by 6 bases; bases with no gene match: 10. DNA of the CDR3: TGCAGCGTCGGGACAGGCCGTTTTGTGTACTTC. This codes for CSVGTGRFVYF.

The chain is built from TRBV6-5 and TRBJ2-3; 11 nucleotides agree with TRBD1. The CDR3 runs 14 residues. The V segment lost 7 bases and the J segment 6 bases; nucleotides outside the gene matches: 6. Germline CDR1 is MNHEY and CDR2 is SVGAGI. CDR3 in amino acids: CASTGQGAGDTQYF. CDR3 in DNA: TGTGCCAGCACCGGACAGGGGGCAGGGGATACGCAGTATTTT.

This clone showed up just a few times. The genes are TRBV7-2 and TRBJ1-1; D is ambiguous. V lost 0 bases, J lost 4 bases, and 6 bases lay in between. Germline loops: CDR1 SGHTA, CDR2 FQGNSA. The length of the CDR3 is 13 residues. CDR3 sequence (DNA): TGTGCCAGCAGCTTAGCGGAGGGCACTGAAGCTTTCTTT. Protein: CASSLAEGTEAFF.

The rearrangement links TRBV6-5 to TRBJ2-2; no reliable D call. This CDR3 spans 14 amino acids. Germline loops: CDR1 MNHEY, CDR2 SVGAGI. V shed 8 bases and J shed 0 bases, with 10 bases lying between them. The CDR3 bases are TGTGCCAGCTTATCCCTTTCGAACACCGGGGAGCTGTTTTTT. Residues: CASLSLSNTGELFF.

The chain couples TRBV27 to TRBJ2-3; 10 bases agree with TRBD2. CDR3 size: 15 residues. V was pared by 5 bases and J by 5 bases, with 7 bases of the junction left unmatched. Germline loops: CDR1 MNHEY, CDR2 SMNVEV (reference sequence). As DNA, the CDR3 is TGTGCCAGCAGTCCTAGCGGGAGATATCGAGATACGCAGTATTTT. Protein product: CASSPSGRYRDTQYF.

This chain joins TRBV7-9 and TRBJ1-2, with TRBD1 identical over 8 bases. Trimming took 4 bases from V and 7 from J; bases not matched to a gene: 8. The germline V gene encodes CDR1 SEHNR and CDR2 FQNEAQ (reference sequence). The CDR3 length is 14 residues. The CDR3 DNA is TGTGCCAGCAGCTATCAGGACAGGGCCGCTGGCTACACCTTC. Its translation is CASSYQDRAAGYTF. The full variable domain, with the rest looked up from reference TRBV7-9 and TRBJ1-2, is DTGVSQNPRHKITKRGQNVTFRCDPISEHNRLYWYRQTLGQGPEFLTYFQNEAQLEKSRLLSDRFSAERPKGSFSTLEIQRTEQGDSAMYLCASSYQDRAAGYTFGSGTRLTVV.

The V gene is TRBV5-4, the J gene TRBJ2-3; a possible D gene is TRBD2 (6 bases). Trimming took off 3 bases at V and 5 bases at J, with 13 bases between the two ends. CDR3 length: 14 amino acids. CDR1 is SGHNT and CDR2 is YYREEE in the germline V gene (reference sequence). DNA of the CDR3: TGTGCCAGCAGCTGGCCGGAGGGAGGAGATACGCAGTATTTT. It encodes CASSWPEGGDTQYF.